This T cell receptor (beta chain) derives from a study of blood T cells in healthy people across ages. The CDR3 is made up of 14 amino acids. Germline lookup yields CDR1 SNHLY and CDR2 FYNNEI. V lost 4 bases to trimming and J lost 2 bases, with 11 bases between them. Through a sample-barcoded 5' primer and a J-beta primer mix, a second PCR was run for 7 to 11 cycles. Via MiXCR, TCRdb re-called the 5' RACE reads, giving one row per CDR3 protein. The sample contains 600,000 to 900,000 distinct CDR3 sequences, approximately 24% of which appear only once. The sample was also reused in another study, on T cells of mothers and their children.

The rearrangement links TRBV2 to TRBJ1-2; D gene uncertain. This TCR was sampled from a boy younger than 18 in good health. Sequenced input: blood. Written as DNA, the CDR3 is TGTGCCAGCAGTGCTCCCGGGCAAAACTATGGCTACACCTTC. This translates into CASSAPGQNYGYTF.